Listed here are 20 T cell receptor beta chains from one sample, sequenced in a study of neoadjuvant nivolumab and ipilimumab in lung cancer. TCRdb's table, derived via immunoSEQ multiplex PCR, lists solely in-frame clones and lacks some. This table has approximately 7,300 clones, 85% appearing once. Sequencing was performed on tumor tissue, taken after neoadjuvant nivolumab, alone or with ipilimumab, at or shortly before surgery. The receptors were gathered from an adult with non-small cell lung cancer.

The rearrangement uses TRBV4-1 and TRBJ1-4; D ambiguous. Germline V gene data show CDR1 as MGHRA and CDR2 as YSYEKL. There are 15 residues in the CDR3. The V gene lost 0 bases and the J gene lost 7 bases, with 12 bases spanning the gap. CDR3 sequence reads: CASSQEGRNGEKLFF. The CDR3 DNA reads TGCGCCAGCAGCCAAGAGGGGAGGAATGGTGAAAAACTGTTTTTT.

The chain joins TRBV5-4 to TRBJ2-3; weak D call: TRBD1 (5 bases). CDR3 length: 13 residues. Trimming took 5 bases from V and 2 from J, leaving 9 bases between them. CDR1 SGHNT and CDR2 YYREEE come from the germline V gene (reference sequence). Here the CDR3 reads CASSLDITDTQYF. CDR3 sequence (DNA): TGTGCCAGCAGTCTGGACATCACAGATACGCAGTATTTT.

This sequence joins TRBV14 and TRBJ1-1; D is possibly TRBD1 (5 bases). Germline lookup yields CDR1 SGHDN and CDR2 FVKESK. The CDR3 covers 14 residues. Trimming pared 1 base from V and 8 bases from J, leaving 14 bases between. Here the CDR3 DNA reads TGTGCCAGCAGCCAAGGTTGGTCAGGGATAGAAGCTTTCTTT. Protein sequence: CASSQGWSGIEAFF. The full variable domain, completed using reference TRBV14 and TRBJ1-1, is EAGVTQFPSHSVIEKGQTVTLRCDPISGHDNLYWYRRVMGKEIKFLLHFVKESKQDESGMPNNRFLAERTGGTYSTLKVQPAELEDSGVYFCASSQGWSGIEAFFGQGTRLTVV.

The chain has TRBV7-9 and TRBJ2-7; D is possibly TRBD1 (5 bases). The germline V gene has CDR1 SEHNR and CDR2 FQNEAQ (reference sequence). The CDR3 extends over 16 amino acids. The ends were cut back, 5 bases at V and 0 bases at J, with 17 bases in the middle. CDR3 protein: CASSDPTANPSYEQYF. The CDR3, as DNA: TGTGCCAGCAGCGATCCGACAGCCAATCCCTCCTACGAGCAGTACTTC.

The chain uses TRBV5-1 and TRBJ2-1, with TRBD1 matching 8 bases. Trimming took 5 bases from V and 6 from J; bases not matched to a gene: 10. The CDR3 length is 15 residues. CDR1 is SGHRS and CDR2 is YFSETQ in the germline V gene. The CDR3 DNA reads as TGCGCCAGCAGTTACATCCGGGACAGGTTCAATGAGCAGTTCTTC. Amino acids: CASSYIRDRFNEQFF.

This chain joins TRBV5-1 and TRBJ2-3; TRBD1 matches at 7 bases. Germline values: CDR1 SGHRS, CDR2 YFSETQ. With 4 bases clipped from V and 3 bases from J, the junction kept 5 bases outside the gene matches. This CDR3 spans 14 amino acids. CDR3 in amino acids: CASSDGQETDTQYF. The CDR3 coding sequence is TGCGCCAGCAGCGATGGACAGGAAACAGATACGCAGTATTTT.

About this clone itself: The junction does not match germline at one end; this may be a read error. The CDR3 sequence is CASSEEGETQYF. DNA for the CDR3: TGCGCCAGCAGCGAAGAGGGGGAGACCCAGTACTTC. V and J are TRBV4-1 and TRBJ2-5; tentatively, D is TRBD1 or TRBD2 (5 bases each). CDR1 and CDR2 (germline): MGHRA, YSYEKL. This CDR3 is 12 amino acids long.

The chain couples TRBV28 to TRBJ2-3; possibly TRBD1 or TRBD2 for D (6 bases each). V dropped 9 bases and J dropped 1 base, with 17 bases sitting between them. The CDR3 is 15 amino acids. Germline V CDR1 and CDR2: MDHEN, SYDVKM. CDR3 amino acids: CASEGGSRGTDTQYF. In DNA form, the CDR3 reads TGTGCCAGTGAGGGGGGATCTCGAGGCACAGATACGCAGTATTTT.

The gene calls are TRBV7-9 and TRBJ1-4; 7 bases map to TRBD1. J gave up 3 bases and V 8 bases, and 9 bases lay outside the gene matches. The length of the CDR3 is 15 residues. Germline V lookup: CDR1 SEHNR, CDR2 FQNEAQ (reference sequence). The CDR3 bases are TGTGCCAGCCGACGCACAGGGGTTTCTAATGAAAAACTGTTTTTT. This gives the protein CASRRTGVSNEKLFF.

The CDR3 spells CATQVGATPYEQYF. The CDR3 DNA follows: TGTGCCACTCAAGTGGGGGCTACCCCCTACGAGCAGTACTTC. V and J are TRBV10-3 and TRBJ2-7; TRBD1 is a possible D gene (6 bases). The CDR3 consists of 14 residues. The V and J ends lost 10 bases and 2 bases respectively, with 18 bases between them. Germline V gives CDR1 ENHRY, CDR2 SYGVKD.

The chain uses TRBV5-4 and TRBJ2-1; D is unclear. The CDR3 is 14 residues long. Trimming took off 0 bases at V and 7 bases at J, with 11 bases between the two ends. CDR1 is SGHNT, CDR2 YYREEE, per germline (reference sequence). The chain's CDR3 is CASSLELAANEQFF. The CDR3 region has the DNA TGTGCCAGCAGCTTGGAGTTAGCAGCGAATGAGCAGTTCTTC.

V usage is TRBV7-2 and J usage is TRBJ2-2, with a possible D match to TRBD2 (7 bases). CDR3 length equals 16 residues. Germline V gene data show CDR1 as SGHTA and CDR2 as FQGNSA. The germline V and J ends were trimmed by 2 bases and 5 bases, with 15 bases remaining between them. The CDR3 reads CASSLLAGALTGELFF. The CDR3 DNA reads as TGTGCCAGCAGCTTATTGGCGGGGGCTTTGACCGGGGAGCTGTTTTTT.

The chain has TRBV29-1 and TRBJ2-2; D may match TRBD1 or TRBD2 (7 bases each). V was cut by 6 bases and J by 5 bases, with 16 bases left in between. Germline assignment: CDR1 SQVTM and CDR2 ANQGSEA. This CDR3 spans 14 amino acids. The CDR3 loop is CSVYTGEGTGELFF. CDR3 DNA: TGCAGCGTATATACAGGGGAGGGTACCGGGGAGCTGTTTTTT.

The chain is built from TRBV7-2 and TRBJ2-1; 12 bases line up with TRBD2. V shed 1 base, J shed 7 bases, and the junction held 5 bases outside the gene matches. Germline V gives CDR1 SGHTA, CDR2 FQGNSA. This CDR3 contains 16 residues. The CDR3 sequence: CASSLGTSGGWNEQFF. The CDR3 nucleotides read TGTGCCAGCAGCTTAGGTACTAGCGGGGGGTGGAATGAGCAGTTCTTC.

J is TRBJ1-1 and V is TRBV11-2, with 8 bases lining up with TRBD1. Germline V gene data show CDR1 as SGHAT and CDR2 as FQNNGV. The length of the CDR3 is 14 residues. J gave up 2 bases and V 5 bases, and 4 bases lay outside the gene matches. The CDR3, as DNA: TGTGCCAGCAGCCTGGGACAGGCTAACACTGAAGCTTTCTTT. This encodes CASSLGQANTEAFF. Full variable domain (remainder filled in from reference TRBV11-2 and TRBJ1-1): EAGVAQSPRYKIIEKRQSVAFWCNPISGHATLYWYQQILGQGPKLLIQFQNNGVVDDSQLPKDRFSAERLKGVDSTLKIQPAKLEDSAVYLCASSLGQANTEAFFGQGTRLTVV.

This clone appeared once. The chain joins TRBV5-1 to TRBJ2-7; no clear D gene. CDR1 and CDR2 (germline): SGHRS, YFSETQ. CDR3 length: 11 amino acids. Trimming took off 5 bases at V and 9 bases at J, with 12 bases between the two ends. The CDR3 nucleotides read TGCGCCAGCAGAGATCTAGAGGTGCAGTACTTC. Protein product: CASRDLEVQYF.

The J gene is TRBJ1-1, the V gene TRBV6-6, with D unclear. Deletions cut 2 bases from V and 1 base from J, with 5 bases between. This CDR3 has 13 amino acids. Per the germline V gene, CDR1 is MNHNY and CDR2 is SVGAGI (reference sequence). The DNA of the CDR3 is TGTGCCAGCAGTTACACAGCGAACACTGAAGCTTTCTTT. Its translation: CASSYTANTEAFF.

The chain joins TRBV4-1 to TRBJ2-7; D not resolved. V was trimmed by 1 base and J by 7 bases, leaving 17 bases between them. The CDR3 runs to 15 residues. CDR1 MGHRA and CDR2 YSYEKL come from the germline V gene. CDR3 loop: CASSQGVRSSGEQYF. As DNA, the CDR3 is TGCGCCAGCAGCCAAGGGGTCAGGTCCTCCGGGGAGCAGTACTTC.

The chain couples TRBV27 to TRBJ2-7, with D maybe TRBD1 (6 bases). The CDR3 length is 16 residues. V was trimmed by 5 bases and J by 4 bases, leaving 21 bases between them. Germline V CDR1 and CDR2: MNHEY, SMNVEV (reference sequence). The CDR3 sequence: CASSPKMGHTSYEQYF. The DNA of the CDR3 is TGTGCCAGCAGTCCCAAGATGGGACATACGAGTTACGAGCAGTACTTC.

The rearrangement uses TRBV5-1 and TRBJ2-5, with TRBD2 matching over 7 bases. The trim removed 1 base at V and 4 bases at J, leaving 4 bases unmatched. Germline CDR1 and CDR2: SGHRS and YFSETQ. The CDR3 consists of 14 residues. As DNA, the CDR3 is TGCGCCAGCAGCTTGTTGGGGGGGTCAGAGACCCAGTACTTC. Its protein is CASSLLGGSETQYF.